This entry describes one TCR beta chain. Germline values: CDR1 KGHSH, CDR2 LQKENI. This CDR3 has 14 amino acids. J was trimmed by 1 base and V by 6 bases; bases with no gene match: 4. The sample is drawn from a study of blood T cell repertoires in COVID-19. On the study more broadly: COVID-19 samples from acute and convalescent phases originated in the United States, Italy and Spain. In each case, the material was cDNA or gDNA derived from T cells, B-cell-depleted T cells, or PBMCs.

How the authors handled the data: Reference gene primer amplification gave nucleated cell count estimates. Data came from immunoSEQ multiplex PCR; TCRdb stores just in-frame clones and leaves some out. V and J calls and clone size are copied from that table; D and trimming were computed from the DNA. The sample has some 150,000 clones, over 80% seen once; the top ten hold 1.6%. The clonotype originates from a human donor in a cohort sampled during active COVID-19. The chain combines TRBV18 with TRBJ2-5; 8 positions agree with TRBD1. Material: peripheral blood. The CDR3 DNA sequence: TGTGCCAGCTCCCCAGGGACAGGCCAAGAGACCCAGTACTTC. As protein: CASSPGTGQETQYF.